The rows below give T cell receptor beta chains drawn from one sample of a study of T cell responses to AZD1222 COVID-19 vaccine. Libraries were prepared by immunoSEQ multiplex PCR; TCRdb keeps only in-frame clonotypes and omits some of them. The sample has 150,000 to 200,000 clones, 80% to 95% seen once. Sequenced material: peripheral blood, taken on day 0 of AZD1222 vaccination. These TCRs come from an adult in good health. CDR3s include the opening cysteine and the closing phenylalanine or tryptophan. The D gene is left open where the match is weak. The listing skips clone size in some rows; elsewhere it reads once, few, many or a size class.

J: TRBJ1-2
V: TRBV3-1/TRBV3-2
size: once
D: .
CDR3: CASSARPDGYTF
DNA: TGTGCCAGCAGCGCACGACCGGATGGCTACACCTTC

J: TRBJ1-2
V: TRBV12-3/TRBV12-4
size: once
D: .
CDR3: CASSLSSTHGYTF
DNA: TGTGCCAGCAGTTTATCCTCCACTCACGGCTACACCTTC

J: TRBJ1-1
V: TRBV20-1
size: .
D: .
CDR3: CSVAGPEAFF
DNA: TGCAGTGTTGCCGGCCCTGAAGCTTTCTTT

J: TRBJ2-1
V: TRBV4-2
size: .
D: .
CDR3: CASSQDATSYNEQFF
DNA: TGTGCCAGCAGCCAAGATGCGACCTCATACAATGAGCAGTTCTTC

J: TRBJ2-1
V: TRBV3-1/TRBV3-2
size: .
D: TRBD2
CDR3: CASSQLAGGNNEQFF
DNA: TGTGCCAGCAGCCAACTAGCGGGAGGGAACAATGAGCAGTTCTTC

J: TRBJ2-2
V: TRBV27
size: .
D: .
CDR3: CASSPGTPNTGELFF
DNA: TGTGCCAGCAGTCCCGGGACTCCCAACACCGGGGAGCTGTTTTTT

J: TRBJ1-5
V: TRBV28
size: few
D: .
CDR3: CASSLNQQPQHF
DNA: TGTGCCAGCAGTTTAAACCAGCAGCCCCAGCATTTT

J: TRBJ2-3
V: TRBV5-6
size: .
D: TRBD2
CDR3: CASSVSLAGGMTDTQYF
DNA: TGTGCCAGCAGCGTCTCTCTAGCGGGAGGTATGACAGATACGCAGTATTTT

J: TRBJ1-1
V: TRBV9
size: .
D: .
CDR3: CASSVEMNTEAFF
DNA: TGTGCCAGCAGCGTGGAGATGAACACTGAAGCTTTCTTT

J: TRBJ1-1
V: TRBV5-1
size: .
D: TRBD1
CDR3: CASSQDRGNTEAFF
DNA: TGCGCCAGCAGCCAGGACAGGGGAAACACTGAAGCTTTCTTT

J: TRBJ1-4
V: TRBV2
size: .
D: .
CDR3: CASRERGNNEKLFF
DNA: TGTGCCAGCAGAGAAAGGGGGAATAATGAAAAACTGTTTTTT

J: TRBJ2-7
V: TRBV12-3/TRBV12-4
size: .
D: .
CDR3: CASSPRQASEQYF
DNA: TGTGCCAGCAGTCCAAGACAGGCATCCGAGCAGTACTTC

J: TRBJ1-4
V: TRBV5-1
size: .
D: .
CDR3: CASSLGVSLGLNEKLFF
DNA: TGCGCCAGCAGCCTAGGGGTGTCTCTCGGCTTAAATGAAAAACTGTTTTTT

J: TRBJ2-1
V: TRBV6-5
size: .
D: TRBD2
CDR3: CASIFRGGSGNEQFF
DNA: TGTGCCAGCATCTTCCGGGGCGGGAGTGGTAATGAGCAGTTCTTC

J: TRBJ1-6
V: TRBV5-4
size: .
D: .
CDR3: CASSLVGAKSSYNSPLHF
DNA: TGTGCCAGCAGCTTGGTTGGGGCAAAAAGCTCCTATAATTCACCCCTCCACTTT

J: TRBJ2-5
V: TRBV3-1/TRBV3-2
size: .
D: TRBD2
CDR3: CASSSGRGARGGETQYF
DNA: TGTGCCAGCAGCTCCGGGCGGGGGGCGCGAGGTGGGGAGACCCAGTACTTC

J: TRBJ1-1
V: TRBV18
size: .
D: TRBD1
CDR3: CASSPPRLDRLGAFF
DNA: TGTGCCAGCTCACCTCCTCGGCTGGACAGGCTCGGAGCTTTCTTT

J: TRBJ2-1
V: TRBV3-1/TRBV3-2
size: .
D: TRBD1
CDR3: CASSQDATGGFNEQFF
DNA: TGTGCCAGCAGCCAAGATGCGACAGGGGGCTTCAATGAGCAGTTCTTC

J: TRBJ2-3
V: TRBV7-2
size: .
D: TRBD2
CDR3: CASSQLAGGPDTQYF
DNA: TGTGCCAGCAGCCAACTAGCGGGGGGCCCAGATACGCAGTATTTT

J: TRBJ2-3
V: TRBV25-1
size: .
D: TRBD1
CDR3: CASRGQVTDTQYF
DNA: TGTGCCAGCAGAGGACAGGTCACAGATACGCAGTATTTT

J: TRBJ2-2
V: TRBV28
size: once
D: TRBD2
CDR3: CATLGGGRSGELFF
DNA: TGTGCCACCCTCGGGGGGGGTCGGAGCGGGGAGCTGTTTTTT

J: TRBJ1-4
V: TRBV7-9
size: .
D: .
CDR3: CASSLYRVGVEKLFF
DNA: TGTGCCAGCAGCTTATACAGGGTCGGGGTAGAAAAACTGTTTTTT

J: TRBJ1-4
V: TRBV19
size: .
D: .
CDR3: CASRAKAGAAEKLFF
DNA: TGTGCCAGTAGGGCGAAAGCAGGGGCGGCGGAAAAACTGTTTTTT

J: TRBJ2-7
V: TRBV3-1/TRBV3-2
size: .
D: TRBD2
CDR3: CASSQDPSGGYEQYF
DNA: TGTGCCAGCAGCCAAGATCCCAGCGGGGGCTACGAGCAGTACTTC

J: TRBJ2-3
V: TRBV5-6
size: once
D: .
CDR3: CASSLGQLTDTQYF
DNA: TGTGCCAGCAGCTTGGGGCAGCTCACAGATACGCAGTATTTT

J: TRBJ2-1
V: TRBV7-2
size: .
D: .
CDR3: CASSQAARFEQFF
DNA: TGTGCCAGCAGCCAAGCCGCCCGGTTTGAGCAGTTCTTC

J: TRBJ2-1
V: TRBV4-1
size: .
D: .
CDR3: CASSQILANEQFF
DNA: TGCGCCAGCAGCCAAATACTAGCCAATGAGCAGTTCTTC

J: TRBJ1-4
V: TRBV6-5
size: .
D: .
CDR3: CASSHTPDHMGKLFF
DNA: TGTGCCAGCAGCCATACCCCGGACCACATGGGAAAACTGTTTTTT

J: TRBJ2-3
V: TRBV29-1
size: .
D: .
CDR3: CSVGLQHTDTQYF
DNA: TGCAGCGTTGGGCTCCAGCACACAGATACGCAGTATTTT

J: TRBJ2-3
V: TRBV13
size: .
D: TRBD2
CDR3: CASRSTSAETDTQYF
DNA: TGTGCCAGCAGGTCGACTAGCGCGGAAACAGATACGCAGTATTTT

J: TRBJ1-5
V: TRBV6-1
size: few
D: .
CDR3: CASSEGHDQPQHF
DNA: TGTGCCAGCAGTGAGGGCCACGATCAGCCCCAGCATTTT

J: TRBJ2-7
V: TRBV6-5
size: few
D: TRBD1
CDR3: CASSLIQGISYEQYF
DNA: TGTGCCAGCAGCCTGATACAGGGGATCTCCTACGAGCAGTACTTC

J: TRBJ2-2
V: TRBV3-1/TRBV3-2
size: once
D: TRBD2
CDR3: CASSQGSGGRTGELFF
DNA: TGTGCCAGCAGCCAAGGTAGCGGGGGGCGCACCGGGGAGCTGTTTTTT

J: TRBJ1-4
V: TRBV18
size: .
D: TRBD1
CDR3: CASSPGTGTEKLFF
DNA: TGTGCCAGCTCACCAGGGACAGGGACGGAAAAACTGTTTTTT

J: TRBJ1-1
V: TRBV6-5
size: .
D: .
CDR3: CASSYSFRGDTEAFF
DNA: TGTGCCAGCAGTTACTCGTTCCGAGGGGACACTGAAGCTTTCTTT

J: TRBJ2-5
V: TRBV10-1
size: .
D: .
CDR3: CASSASFEETQYF
DNA: TGCGCCAGCAGTGCATCCTTTGAAGAGACCCAGTACTTC

J: TRBJ2-1
V: TRBV7-9
size: once
D: TRBD1
CDR3: CASSLGTGGLFNEQFF
DNA: TGTGCCAGCAGCTTAGGGACAGGGGGATTATTCAATGAGCAGTTCTTC

J: TRBJ2-7
V: TRBV7-6
size: once
D: TRBD2
CDR3: CASSLTATGLAGVNEQYF
DNA: TGTGCCAGCAGCTTAACGGCAACGGGACTAGCGGGGGTCAACGAGCAGTACTTC

J: TRBJ2-1
V: TRBV9
size: .
D: .
CDR3: CASNLGGGNYNEQFF
DNA: TGTGCCAGCAACCTCGGGGGCGGGAACTACAATGAGCAGTTCTTC

J: TRBJ2-5
V: TRBV7-2
size: .
D: .
CDR3: CASSSPGSETQYF
DNA: TGTGCCAGCAGCTCCCCTGGTTCGGAGACCCAGTACTTC

J: TRBJ2-5
V: TRBV2
size: .
D: TRBD2
CDR3: CASMKGRELAVRETQYF
DNA: TGTGCCAGCATGAAAGGTCGAGAACTAGCGGTACGAGAGACCCAGTACTTC

J: TRBJ2-7
V: TRBV10-3
size: .
D: TRBD2
CDR3: CAIRPLAGGGEQYF
DNA: TGTGCCATCAGGCCACTAGCGGGAGGGGGTGAGCAGTACTTC

J: TRBJ2-7
V: TRBV9
size: .
D: TRBD1
CDR3: CASSAEGQGIFYEQYF
DNA: TGTGCCAGCAGCGCCGAGGGACAGGGGATTTTCTACGAGCAGTACTTC

J: TRBJ1-2
V: TRBV7-2
size: once
D: .
CDR3: CASSLDQTVSYGYTF
DNA: TGTGCCAGCAGCTTAGACCAGACAGTTTCCTATGGCTACACCTTC

J: TRBJ2-7
V: TRBV30
size: once
D: .
CDR3: CAWSVNIQGRIFYEQYF
DNA: TGTGCCTGGAGTGTAAATATTCAGGGCAGGATTTTCTACGAGCAGTACTTC

J: TRBJ2-3
V: TRBV21-1
size: .
D: .
CDR3: CATNQFRRGTSNDTQYF
DNA: TGTGCCACCAATCAATTCCGCCGAGGGACTAGCAACGATACGCAGTATTTT

J: TRBJ1-1
V: TRBV5-1
size: .
D: .
CDR3: CASSLDGDRNTEAFF
DNA: TGCGCCAGCAGCTTGGACGGGGATAGAAACACTGAAGCTTTCTTT